The entry that follows covers one T cell receptor (beta chain) sequence. CD8+ and CD4+ T cells from blood underwent TCR beta sequencing. TEMRA cells were FACS-enriched and CD8+ and CD4+ T cells negatively isolated. The CDR3 is 14 residues long. Deletions cut 8 bases from V and 1 base from J, with 11 bases between. The data derive from a study of CD8 T cells in Susac syndrome. Looking at the study overall: Patients with Susac syndrome had blood drawn and were at that point therapy-naive, on corticosteroids, or on intravenous immunoglobulin alone.

Random hexamers were used to reverse transcribe an amount of roughly 0.5 to 1 ug RNA. One entry per CDR3 protein, called by TCRdb with MiXCR from the immunoSEQ multiplex PCR reads. The data show some 150,000 distinct CDR3 sequences, approximately 96% seen once. This TCR derives from a human donor with Susac syndrome. V usage is TRBV12-3 or TRBV12-4 and J usage is TRBJ1-4; D is unresolved. Sequencing used CD4+ T cells from PBMCs. The CDR3 loop is CASSWGGTNEKLFF. The CDR3 DNA reads as TGTGCCAGCTCCTGGGGAGGAACTAATGAAAAACTGTTTTTT.